This TCR beta chain is drawn from a study of control samples from healthy donors and cancer patients. Some clones are missing from TCRdb's copy, which holds only in-frame ones; the method was immunoSEQ multiplex PCR. The table has about 51,000 clones, roughly 86% seen once. Per the germline V gene, CDR1 is GTSNPN and CDR2 is SVGIG (reference sequence). Trimming removed 4 bases from V and 3 bases from J; junction bases left unmatched: 5. The CDR3 length is 13 residues. The genes are TRBV30 and TRBJ2-7; 8 positions agree with TRBD2. Material: PBMCs. The receptor's source is a middle-aged man with head and neck cancer. The CDR3 reads CAWTGGVHYEQYF. The CDR3 nucleotides are TGTGCCTGGACCGGGGGGGTACACTACGAGCAGTACTTC.